Listed below are T cell receptor beta chains from one sample, sequenced in a study of blood T cell repertoires in COVID-19. Measured with immunoSEQ multiplex PCR; TCRdb has only the in-frame clones, and not every one. This sample has about 290,000 clones, with about nine tenths found just once. The sequenced material came from peripheral blood. Receptors originate from a woman aged 30 to 39 with COVID-19, enrolled during active disease. The CDR3 runs from the conserved cysteine through the conserved F or W. The D gene is left open where the match is weak. The listing skips clone size in some rows; elsewhere it reads once, few, many or a size class.

size: -
J: TRBJ2-6
D: -
V: TRBV29-1
CDR3: CSARGTGSSGANVLTF
DNA: TGCAGCGCTAGGGGGACGGGGAGCTCTGGGGCCAACGTCCTGACTTTC

size: -
J: TRBJ2-5
D: TRBD2
V: TRBV4-1
CDR3: CAGSQQTPSGTGGETQYF
DNA: TGCGCCGGCAGCCAGCAGACACCCAGCGGGACCGGAGGGGAGACCCAGTACTTC

size: few
J: TRBJ1-1
D: -
V: TRBV7-9
CDR3: CASSLGRGILTNTEAFF
DNA: TGTGCCAGCAGCTTAGGCCGAGGGATCTTAACGAACACTGAAGCTTTCTTT

size: -
J: TRBJ2-4
D: -
V: TRBV28
CDR3: CASSPYVGQSWYF
DNA: TGTGCCAGCAGCCCTTACGTTGGACAGTCGTGGTACTTC

size: -
J: TRBJ2-7
D: TRBD1
V: TRBV6-5
CDR3: CASSYEDRSYEQYF
DNA: TGTGCCAGCAGTTACGAGGACAGGTCCTACGAGCAGTACTTC

size: -
J: TRBJ1-1
D: TRBD1
V: TRBV27
CDR3: CASISGVTGAEAFF
DNA: TGTGCCAGCATTTCCGGAGTGACAGGGGCTGAAGCTTTCTTT

size: few
J: TRBJ1-5
D: TRBD1
V: TRBV2
CDR3: CASSVGAGGGQPQHF
DNA: TGTGCCAGCAGTGTAGGGGCAGGGGGCGGTCAGCCCCAGCATTTT

size: -
J: TRBJ1-5
D: -
V: TRBV6-6
CDR3: CASSYSGANQPQHF
DNA: TGTGCCAGCAGTTACTCCGGAGCCAATCAGCCCCAGCATTTT

size: -
J: TRBJ1-1
D: TRBD1
V: TRBV7-9
CDR3: CASSWGQGRPEAFF
DNA: TGTGCCAGCAGCTGGGGACAGGGACGTCCTGAAGCTTTCTTT

size: -
J: TRBJ2-7
D: -
V: TRBV6-5
CDR3: CASTGTGSYEQYF
DNA: TGTGCCAGCACGGGCACAGGCTCCTACGAGCAGTACTTC

size: once
J: TRBJ1-4
D: -
V: TRBV6-5
CDR3: CASSYSSKEKLFF
DNA: TGTGCCAGCAGTTACTCTTCTAAGGAAAAACTGTTTTTT

size: -
J: TRBJ1-1
D: -
V: TRBV27
CDR3: CASSSGWAEAFF
DNA: TGTGCCAGCAGTTCAGGGTGGGCTGAAGCTTTCTTT

size: -
J: TRBJ2-1
D: TRBD1
V: TRBV5-1
CDR3: CASSLGDRVNEQFF
DNA: TGCGCCAGCAGCTTGGGCGACAGGGTAAATGAGCAGTTCTTC

size: -
J: TRBJ1-1
D: -
V: TRBV6-4
CDR3: CASSADSGPMNTEAFF
DNA: TGTGCCAGCAGCGCGGACAGTGGCCCGATGAACACTGAAGCTTTCTTT

size: -
J: TRBJ2-1
D: TRBD1
V: TRBV28
CDR3: CASSSGTEYNEQFF
DNA: TGTGCCAGCAGTTCCGGGACAGAATACAATGAGCAGTTCTTC

size: -
J: TRBJ2-1
D: TRBD2
V: TRBV30
CDR3: CAWELAGYYEQFF
DNA: TGTGCCTGGGAATTAGCGGGGTACTATGAGCAGTTCTTC

size: -
J: TRBJ1-3
D: -
V: TRBV6-1
CDR3: CASSEMGGSGNTIYF
DNA: TGTGCCAGCAGTGAAATGGGGGGTTCTGGAAACACCATATATTTT

size: once
J: TRBJ1-1
D: -
V: TRBV9
CDR3: CASSVSMNTEAFF
DNA: TGTGCCAGCAGCGTTTCTATGAACACTGAAGCTTTCTTT

size: -
J: TRBJ1-3
D: TRBD1
V: TRBV7-9
CDR3: CASSPQGAGGNTIYF
DNA: TGTGCCAGCAGCCCTCAGGGGGCTGGAGGAAACACCATATATTTT

size: -
J: TRBJ1-2
D: -
V: TRBV6-5
CDR3: CASRSAGSNYGYTF
DNA: TGTGCCAGCAGATCTGCGGGTTCTAACTATGGCTACACCTTC

size: -
J: TRBJ2-3
D: -
V: TRBV2
CDR3: CASSESYSPDTQYF
DNA: TGTGCCAGCAGTGAATCGTACTCCCCAGATACGCAGTATTTT

size: -
J: TRBJ1-2
D: -
V: TRBV5-4
CDR3: CASSLGGYSVF
DNA: TGTGCCAGCAGCTTGGGAGGGTATTCGGTCTTC

size: -
J: TRBJ2-1
D: -
V: TRBV6-5
CDR3: CASTYDSYNEQFF
DNA: TGTGCCAGCACCTACGACAGCTACAATGAGCAGTTCTTC

size: -
J: TRBJ1-1
D: TRBD1
V: TRBV6-5
CDR3: CASRSGGYTEAFF
DNA: TGTGCCAGCAGGTCAGGGGGCTACACTGAAGCTTTCTTT

size: -
J: TRBJ2-3
D: TRBD1
V: TRBV5-1
CDR3: CASTGTGGTDTQYF
DNA: TGCGCCAGTACCGGGACAGGGGGCACAGATACGCAGTATTTT

size: -
J: TRBJ1-6
D: TRBD1
V: TRBV3-1/TRBV3-2
CDR3: CASSPSTGVGSPLHF
DNA: TGTGCCAGCAGCCCCTCGACAGGGGTCGGTTCACCCCTCCACTTT

size: -
J: TRBJ2-5
D: TRBD2
V: TRBV4-1
CDR3: CASSQERVAGALSVQYF
DNA: TGCGCCAGCAGCCAAGAGAGAGTAGCGGGGGCCCTCTCGGTCCAGTACTTC

size: -
J: TRBJ1-4
D: TRBD1
V: TRBV30
CDR3: CAWSTQGASNEKLFF
DNA: TGTGCCTGGAGTACACAGGGGGCGTCTAATGAAAAACTGTTTTTT

size: once
J: TRBJ1-1
D: -
V: TRBV6-5
CDR3: CASAGLGGYTEAFF
DNA: TGTGCCAGCGCTGGATTAGGGGGTTACACTGAAGCTTTCTTT

size: -
J: TRBJ1-3
D: -
V: TRBV2
CDR3: CASRDSGGNTIYF
DNA: TGTGCCAGCAGGGACAGCGGCGGAAACACCATATATTTT

size: -
J: TRBJ1-6
D: -
V: TRBV7-9
CDR3: CASSRTGSSYNSPLHF
DNA: TGTGCCAGCAGCCGGACGGGGAGCTCCTATAATTCACCCCTCCACTTT

size: few
J: TRBJ1-5
D: -
V: TRBV6-4
CDR3: CASSDFGGRNQPQHF
DNA: TGTGCCAGCAGTGACTTCGGGGGGCGGAATCAGCCCCAGCATTTT

size: -
J: TRBJ2-1
D: TRBD2
V: TRBV5-6
CDR3: CASSSLTSGWNEQFF
DNA: TGTGCCAGCAGCTCCTTGACTAGCGGGTGGAATGAGCAGTTCTTC

size: once
J: TRBJ1-5
D: -
V: TRBV6-5
CDR3: CASSYGGGAQPQHF
DNA: TGTGCCAGCAGTTACGGCGGGGGGGCCCAGCCCCAGCATTTT

size: -
J: TRBJ2-5
D: -
V: TRBV18
CDR3: CASSPGAGAGETQYF
DNA: TGTGCCAGCTCACCGGGCGCGGGGGCGGGAGAGACCCAGTACTTC

size: -
J: TRBJ2-7
D: -
V: TRBV24-1
CDR3: CATSDATFEQYF
DNA: TGTGCCACCAGTGATGCGACATTTGAGCAGTACTTC

size: -
J: TRBJ2-3
D: TRBD1
V: TRBV24-1
CDR3: CATSRGQWADTQYF
DNA: TGTGCCACCAGCAGGGGACAGTGGGCAGATACGCAGTATTTT

size: -
J: TRBJ2-5
D: TRBD1
V: TRBV13
CDR3: CASSLGGTVWPETQYF
DNA: TGTGCCAGCAGCTTAGGTGGGACAGTCTGGCCGGAGACCCAGTACTTC

size: -
J: TRBJ2-7
D: TRBD1
V: TRBV28
CDR3: CASSRGQVYEQYF
DNA: TGTGCCAGCAGCCGCGGACAGGTATACGAGCAGTACTTC

size: -
J: TRBJ1-2
D: -
V: TRBV19
CDR3: CASGSFGVDGYTF
DNA: TGTGCCAGTGGGAGTTTCGGGGTCGATGGCTACACCTTC

size: -
J: TRBJ1-1
D: -
V: TRBV18
CDR3: CASSSRQEAFF
DNA: TGTGCCAGCTCGTCCCGACAGGAAGCTTTCTTT

size: -
J: TRBJ2-3
D: TRBD2
V: TRBV10-3
CDR3: CAAQTSGGTSSTDTQYF
DNA: TGTGCCGCCCAGACTAGCGGGGGGACTTCTAGCACAGATACGCAGTATTTT

size: -
J: TRBJ2-3
D: TRBD2
V: TRBV4-1
CDR3: CASSLPGLADTQYF
DNA: TGCGCCAGCAGCCTACCGGGACTAGCAGATACGCAGTATTTT

size: -
J: TRBJ2-2
D: TRBD1
V: TRBV5-1
CDR3: CASFTTGGLPGELFF
DNA: TGCGCCAGCTTCACGACAGGGGGACTCCCCGGGGAGCTGTTTTTT

size: -
J: TRBJ2-3
D: -
V: TRBV12-3/TRBV12-4
CDR3: CAILVLATQYF
DNA: TGTGCCATCCTCGTCCTAGCTACGCAGTATTTT

size: -
J: TRBJ2-3
D: -
V: TRBV14
CDR3: CASSSWFIAQGGIGLSDTDTQYF
DNA: TGTGCCAGCAGCTCCTGGTTTATAGCCCAGGGAGGAATAGGGCTATCGGACACAGATACGCAGTATTTT

size: few
J: TRBJ2-1
D: TRBD1
V: TRBV6-7
CDR3: CAGQGLILGYNEQFF
DNA: TGTGCCGGACAGGGTTTGATATTGGGCTACAATGAGCAGTTCTTC